What follows is one TCR beta chain and its context. The target antigen is unknown. The data derive from a study of cytomegalovirus exposure and HLA in healthy donors. In the PCR, 60 Vbeta and 13 Jbeta primers were used. Repertoires were generated with immunoSEQ multiplex PCR, while TCRdb's copy carries only in-frame clones and drops some. Among roughly 80,000 clones, around two thirds were seen once, and the ten largest hold approximately 6.9%. Study conclusions and caveats: The study flagged about 150 TCR beta chains as cytomegalovirus-associated. Reports indicate that TCR beta sequences accurately predicted the HLA-A and HLA-B alleles of most subjects. Earlier results showed most TCR beta V segments being productive about 90% or about 30% of the time.

The sample was PBMCs. The origin of this receptor is a woman aged 50 to 60 in good health and CMV-seropositive.

The CDR3 loop reads CATSTGRGPGYGYTF. Written as DNA, the CDR3 is TGTGCCACCTCTACAGGCAGGGGGCCGGGGTATGGCTACACCTTC. The chain is built from TRBV19 and TRBJ1-2, with TRBD1 matching over 8 bases. Trimming cost V 10 bases and J 5 bases; bases outside gene matches: 15. CDR1 LNHDA and CDR2 SQIVND come from the germline V gene (reference sequence). CDR3 length: 15 residues.